The 27 T cell receptor beta chains presented below share a single source sample, sequenced in a study of blood T cell repertoires in COVID-19. Using immunoSEQ multiplex PCR, the repertoire was profiled, and TCRdb retains in-frame clones only, with some absent. Of more than 300,000 clones in the sample, more than 70% are singletons; the top ten hold 1.5% to 2%. The sample consisted of peripheral blood. These receptors originate from a woman aged 45 to 65 with acute or convalescent COVID-19.

The CDR3 loop is CASSPRLAMYEQYF. CDR3 sequence (DNA): TGTGCCAGCAGTCCACGACTAGCAATGTACGAGCAGTACTTC. The rearrangement links TRBV6-5 to TRBJ2-7; 7 positions match TRBD2. CDR3 length: 14 residues. Per the germline V gene, CDR1 is MNHEY and CDR2 is SVGAGI. Unmatched junction bases numbered 8, after V lost 5 bases and J lost 4 bases.

The genes are TRBV2 and TRBJ2-5, with 8 bases aligning to TRBD2. Losses at the gene ends were 11 bases for V and 2 bases for J; bases not matched to a gene: 10. CDR3 length: 14 amino acids. CDR1 is SNHLY and CDR2 is FYNNEI in the germline V gene. CDR3 bases: TGTGCCGTGGGGCGGACTAGCCGGCAAGAGACCCAGTACTTC. Translation gives CAVGRTSRQETQYF.

This sequence joins TRBV11-1 and TRBJ2-5; 9 bases fit TRBD2. CDR3 length: 16 residues. CDR1 is SGHAT, CDR2 FQDESV, per germline (reference sequence). J gave up 1 base and V 5 bases, and 8 bases lay outside the gene matches. The chain's CDR3 is CASSPGLALAQETQYF. CDR3 coding DNA: TGTGCCAGCAGCCCAGGACTAGCGTTAGCCCAAGAGACCCAGTACTTC.

A single count supports this clone. The chain's CDR3 is CATSDPTDRGLPGIDTQYF. The CDR3 DNA follows: TGTGCCACCAGTGATCCGACGGACAGGGGACTCCCGGGCATAGATACGCAGTATTTT. This chain connects TRBV24-1 to TRBJ2-3; 9 bases fit TRBD1. Looked up from germline, CDR1 is KGHDR and CDR2 is SFDVKD. The junction had 17 bases not matched to a gene; V was cut back by 3 bases and J by 5 bases. CDR3 size: 19 residues.

This chain links TRBV28 with TRBJ2-1, with TRBD2 matching over 8 bases. V was clipped by 7 bases and J by 10 bases; unmatched bases: 12. Germline V CDR1 and CDR2: MDHEN, SYDVKM. CDR3 length: 14 amino acids. The DNA for the CDR3 is TGTGCCAGCACCGGAGGACTAGCCGTAGGAGAGCAGTTCTTC. Its translation is CASTGGLAVGEQFF. Drawing the rest from reference TRBV28 and TRBJ2-1, the complete variable domain is DVKVTQSSRYLVKRTGEKVFLECVQDMDHENMFWYRQDPGLGLRLIYFSYDVKMKEKGDIPEGYSVSREKKERFSLILESASTNQTSMYLCASTGGLAVGEQFFGPGTRLTVL.

The chain has TRBV5-6 and TRBJ1-2, with TRBD1 matching over 8 bases. The CDR3 extends over 14 amino acids. The V and J ends lost 4 bases and 4 bases, in that order; junction bases with no gene match: 6. Germline CDR1 SGHDT, CDR2 YYEEEE. CDR3 bases: TGTGCCAGCAGCGACAGGGGAGGGAGCTATGGCTACACCTTC. Its protein is CASSDRGGSYGYTF.

The chain carries TRBV5-1 and TRBJ2-3, with 8 nucleotides matching TRBD2. Trimming took 6 bases from V and 6 from J; bases not matched to a gene: 12. Germline CDR1 reads SGHRS; CDR2 reads YFSETQ. The CDR3 has 15 residues. The CDR3 reads CASTTGTRVYDTQYF. CDR3 nucleotide sequence: TGCGCCAGCACAACAGGGACTAGGGTTTATGATACGCAGTATTTT. Full variable domain (missing parts from reference TRBV5-1 and TRBJ2-3): KAGVTQTPRYLIKTRGQQVTLSCSPISGHRSVSWYQQTPGQGLQFLFEYFSETQRNKGNFPGRFSGRQFSNSRSEMNVSTLELGDSALYLCASTTGTRVYDTQYFGPGTRLTVL.

Points on this clone: The same CDR3 can be traced to other DNA sequences in this sample. The V call is TRBV18, the J call TRBJ1-1, with 7 bases aligning to TRBD1. J gave up 3 bases and V 2 bases, and 3 bases lay outside the gene matches. The CDR3 has 14 residues. Germline V gene data show CDR1 as KGHSH and CDR2 as LQKENI. DNA of the CDR3: TGTGCCAGCTCACCAACCGACAGGGACACTGAAGCTTTCTTT. It codes for CASSPTDRDTEAFF.

The chain couples TRBV6-5 to TRBJ2-1; tentatively, D is TRBD2 (5 bases). CDR1 MNHEY and CDR2 SVGAGI come from the germline V gene. The CDR3 is 15 residues long. The V end lost 5 bases, the J end lost 0 bases, and 11 bases lay between the germline ends. The CDR3 region is CASSRSGSSYNEQFF. The CDR3 nucleotides are TGTGCCAGCAGTCGGAGCGGAAGCTCCTACAATGAGCAGTTCTTC.

This clone was seen only a few times. CDR3 sequence reads: CASSLVTRDNSPLHF. CDR3 sequence (DNA): TGCGCCAGCAGCTTGGTAACCAGGGATAATTCACCCCTCCACTTT. The rearrangement uses TRBV5-1 and TRBJ1-6; D perhaps matches TRBD1 (5 bases). Trimming pared 0 bases from V and 5 bases from J, leaving 9 bases between. This CDR3 is 15 amino acids long. The germline CDR1 and CDR2 sequences are SGHRS and YFSETQ.

This chain joins TRBV19 and TRBJ2-2; 8 nucleotides align to TRBD1. CDR1 LNHDA and CDR2 SQIVND come from the germline V gene (reference sequence). The CDR3 has 18 amino acids. V lost 2 bases and J lost 5; bases outside the gene matches: 13. CDR3: CASSIIPQGAEGTGELFF. The DNA of the CDR3 is TGTGCCAGTAGTATAATTCCGCAGGGGGCGGAAGGGACCGGGGAGCTGTTTTTT.

The V gene is TRBV6-5, the J gene TRBJ1-3, with unresolved D. This CDR3 has 15 amino acids. Trimming removed 5 bases from V and 0 bases from J, with 11 bases in between. Germline V lookup: CDR1 MNHEY, CDR2 SVGAGI. Written as DNA, the CDR3 is TGTGCCAGCAGTCTGAGGGATACCTCTGGAAACACCATATATTTT. As protein: CASSLRDTSGNTIYF.

The chain carries TRBV27 and TRBJ1-6; D is unclear. Germline V lookup: CDR1 MNHEY, CDR2 SMNVEV (reference sequence). This CDR3 region has 13 residues. V lost 4 bases and J 4 bases, leaving 5 bases between the germline ends. The CDR3 loop is CASSSPYNSPLHF. Here the CDR3 DNA reads TGTGCCAGCAGTTCCCCTTATAATTCACCCCTCCACTTT.

This chain joins TRBV19 and TRBJ1-4, with 8 positions matching TRBD1. CDR3 length: 13 residues. Germline assignment: CDR1 LNHDA and CDR2 SQIVND (reference sequence). V was clipped by 9 bases and J by 5 bases; unmatched bases: 5. The CDR3 sequence: CASAGTGNEKLFF. The CDR3 region has the DNA TGTGCCAGCGCCGGGACAGGAAATGAAAAACTGTTTTTT.

This rearrangement joins TRBV5-1 to TRBJ1-1; D call uncertain. The CDR3 consists of 15 residues. V was trimmed by 4 bases and J by 1 base, leaving 14 bases between them. Germline CDR1 and CDR2: SGHRS and YFSETQ. The CDR3 sequence: CASSPGRHSNTEAFF. The CDR3 DNA follows: TGCGCCAGCAGCCCTGGCCGACACTCGAACACTGAAGCTTTCTTT.

This clone was counted between two and nine times. The V call is TRBV5-1, the J call TRBJ2-6; D gene uncertain. The CDR3 runs to 15 residues. The V end lost 5 bases, the J end lost 8 bases, and 17 bases lay between the germline ends. Germline V lookup: CDR1 SGHRS, CDR2 YFSETQ. The CDR3, as DNA: TGCGCCAGCAGACCCGGCCTTGGGCGATCCAACGTCCTGACTTTC. This translates into CASRPGLGRSNVLTF.

The chain joins TRBV19 to TRBJ1-6; D gene unclear. The germline V and J ends were trimmed by 3 bases and 7 bases, with 13 bases remaining between them. Germline-derived CDR1 and CDR2 are LNHDA and SQIVND (reference sequence). This CDR3 region has 15 residues. The CDR3 nucleotides read TGTGCCAGTAGTATGGCCATCGGCGGCAATTCACCCCTCCACTTT. Translated: CASSMAIGGNSPLHF.

The chain carries TRBV6-5 and TRBJ2-1; 10 bases agree with TRBD1. Germline V gene lookup returns CDR1 MNHEY and CDR2 SVGAGI. V lost 7 bases to trimming and J lost 8 bases; unmatched junction nucleotides: 11. The CDR3 covers 15 residues. CDR3 nucleotide sequence: TGTGCCAGCAACTACGACAGGGGGCGCAGGGATGAGCAGTTCTTC. Its protein product is CASNYDRGRRDEQFF.

The chain employs TRBV7-9 and TRBJ2-1; D uncertain. V dropped 5 bases and J dropped 7 bases, with 9 bases sitting between them. The CDR3 covers 12 residues. CDR1 SEHNR and CDR2 FQNEAQ come from the germline V gene (reference sequence). CDR3 loop: CASSRLTNEQFF. CDR3 nucleotides: TGTGCCAGCAGCCGGTTGACTAATGAGCAGTTCTTC.

This clone appeared a single time. This chain connects TRBV2 to TRBJ1-1, with D possibly TRBD1 on 6 matching bases. The V end lost 7 bases, the J end lost 0 bases, and 12 bases lay between the germline ends. The CDR3 is 14 amino acids. Germline V gene sequence: CDR1 SNHLY, CDR2 FYNNEI. The CDR3 loop is CASTSGTLNTEAFF. In nucleotides, the CDR3 is TGTGCCAGCACCTCCGGGACATTGAACACTGAAGCTTTCTTT.

This chain joins TRBV6-5 and TRBJ2-7; 7 nucleotides align to TRBD2. V trimming: 6 bases; J trimming: 4 bases; junction bases outside the gene matches: 3. Germline lookup yields CDR1 MNHEY and CDR2 SVGAGI. The CDR3 is 12 residues long. CDR3 nucleotides: TGTGCCAGCAGGGCTAGCGGATACGAGCAGTACTTC. As protein: CASRASGYEQYF.

Remarks on this clone: Likely a read error: the CDR3 ends without its conserved phenylalanine or tryptophan. It is unclear where the CDR3 begins or ends on the DNA, so no DNA is shown, and the CDR3 is as TCRdb lists it. The rearrangement joins TRBV28 to TRBJ2-2; the table's D call, TRBD1, was not checked against the DNA. The CDR3 length is 15 residues, termini included. Per germline, CDR1 MDHEN and CDR2 SYDVKM. The CDR3 protein is CASSLYRGRQRRWER.

The CDR3 bases are TGTGCCAGCTCAACCCTGGCATCTAGCACAGATACGCAGTATTTT. Translating gives CASSTLASSTDTQYF. The chain uses TRBV18 and TRBJ2-3; D not certain. Germline CDR1 and CDR2: KGHSH and LQKENI. V was shortened by 5 bases and J by 0 bases, with 12 bases between the two germline ends. This CDR3 comprises 15 residues.

V and J are TRBV9 and TRBJ2-7; 10 bases match TRBD2. V lost 3 bases, J lost 2 bases, and 8 bases stayed unmatched. CDR1 and CDR2 from the germline V gene are SGDLS and YYNGEE. The length of the CDR3 is 16 residues. The DNA for the CDR3 is TGTGCCAGCAGCGCCGTAGCGGGAGGACCTACCTACGAGCAGTACTTC. Protein sequence: CASSAVAGGPTYEQYF.

The CDR3 sequence is CAVAGYHEQYF. As DNA, the CDR3 is TGTGCCGTGGCGGGTTATCACGAGCAGTACTTC. V and J are TRBV25-1 and TRBJ2-7; D might be TRBD2 (5 bases). V lost 11 bases and J lost 5, with 13 bases in between. The CDR3 sequence is 11 residues long. CDR1 and CDR2 from the germline V gene are MGHDK and SYGVNS.

The J gene is TRBJ2-1, the V gene TRBV28; the D gene is possibly TRBD2 (6 bases). The length of the CDR3 is 14 residues. The ends were cut back, 4 bases at V and 10 bases at J, with 17 bases in the middle. The germline gives CDR1 MDHEN, CDR2 SYDVKM. The CDR3 spells CASSSNGLSQEQFF. CDR3 in DNA: TGTGCCAGCAGTTCGAACGGACTAAGCCAGGAGCAGTTCTTC.

The rearrangement links TRBV15 to TRBJ2-7; 9 bases map to TRBD2. Germline values: CDR1 LNHNV, CDR2 YYDKDF (reference sequence). Trimming removed 3 bases from V and 1 base from J; junction bases left unmatched: 4. The CDR3 has 15 amino acids. In DNA, the CDR3 is TGTGCCACCAGCAGTTTTAGCGGGAGTTCCTACGAGCAGTACTTC. Protein sequence: CATSSFSGSSYEQYF.